The T cell receptor (beta chain) described here comes from a study of human T cells and chemical hapten exposure. This clonotype was observed many times. Germline V gene sequence: CDR1 SGHVS, CDR2 FQNEAQ. Trimming took off 0 bases at V and 0 bases at J, with 6 bases between the two ends. CDR3 length: 14 residues. In the authors' methods: Between about 23,224 and 700,000 TCRs appeared in each sample, and the median stood at about 93,000. TCRdb analysed the RACE reads with MiXCR anew, one entry per CDR3 protein. The V and J calls reflect TCRdb's pipeline rather than the authors' work. The repertoire holds roughly 90,000 distinct CDR3 sequences, with about a tenth as singletons. Time point reported: patch test 3, about 24 weeks after DPC sensitization. Documented treatment: therapeutic diphenylcyclopropenone sensitization with weekly scalp DPC. Phlebotomy was performed prior to application of every patch test.

V and J are TRBV7-8 and TRBJ2-7; D gene unclear. The sample in question was whole blood, obtained in connection with sensitization to the hapten diphenylcyclopropenone (DPC). The receptor's source is a woman aged 25 to 39 with alopecia areata. Some clones in this sample may be carry-over from other donors' samples. The CDR3 is CASSLAQASYEQYF. In nucleotides, the CDR3 is TGTGCCAGCAGCTTAGCTCAGGCCTCCTACGAGCAGTACTTC. Together with reference TRBV7-8 and TRBJ2-7, the CDR3 gives the full variable domain: GAGVSQSPRYKVAKRGQDVALRCDPISGHVSLFWYQQALGQGPEFLTYFQNEAQLDKSGLPSDRFFAERPEGSVSTLKIQRTQQEDSAVYLCASSLAQASYEQYFGPGTRLTVT.